This entry lists 28 T cell receptor beta chains sequenced from one sample in a study of blood T cell repertoires in COVID-19. Produced via immunoSEQ multiplex PCR; TCRdb's table is partial and in-frame only. Of approximately 40,000 clones listed, about 85% are singletons. Source material: peripheral blood. The source of these receptors is a human donor in a cohort sampled during active COVID-19.

The chain joins TRBV3-1 (or the pseudogene TRBV3-2) to TRBJ2-2; 9 bases are shared with TRBD1. With 4 bases clipped from V and 1 base from J, the junction kept 1 base outside the gene matches. The germline CDR1 and CDR2 sequences are LGHDT and YNNKEL (reference sequence). This CDR3 has 15 residues. The CDR3 nucleotides read TGTGCCAGCAGCCTGGGACAGGGGAACACCGGGGAGCTGTTTTTT. Translated, it gives CASSLGQGNTGELFF.

The chain combines TRBV7-7 with TRBJ2-5; no clear D. Germline CDR1 is SSHAT and CDR2 is FNYEAQ (reference sequence). The V end was cut by 1 base, the J end by 4 bases, with 13 bases between. The length of the CDR3 is 15 residues. Written as DNA, the CDR3 is TGTGCCAGCAGCTTAGGGCTAGTTGTCGGAGAGACCCAGTACTTC. It yields the protein CASSLGLVVGETQYF.

Only one count was recorded for this clone. V is TRBV4-1 and J is TRBJ2-2, with 16 bases fitting TRBD2. Germline assignment: CDR1 MGHRA and CDR2 YSYEKL. The CDR3 is 18 amino acids. J lost 4 bases, V lost 1 base, and 3 bases had no gene match. The CDR3 sequence: CASSQGGTSGGGTGELFF. DNA of the CDR3: TGCGCCAGCAGCCAAGGCGGGACTAGCGGGGGGGGCACCGGGGAGCTGTTTTTT.

The V gene is TRBV27, the J gene TRBJ2-7; tentative D call: TRBD2 (7 bases). Germline V gene lookup returns CDR1 MNHEY and CDR2 SMNVEV (reference sequence). This CDR3 has 17 residues. V lost 3 bases and J lost 5, with 23 bases in between. CDR3 DNA: TGTGCCAGCAGTTTTGTGGGGGTTGGGGGGGGGCCTGACGAGCAGTACTTC. It specifies CASSFVGVGGGPDEQYF.

V gene TRBV5-1 combines with J gene TRBJ2-1; 9 bases agree with TRBD2. The CDR3 extends over 16 amino acids. Germline V lookup: CDR1 SGHRS, CDR2 YFSETQ. With 2 bases clipped from V and 4 bases from J, the junction kept 7 bases outside the gene matches. As DNA, the CDR3 is TGCGCCAGCAGCTTTAGCGGGGGTGCAAGTTACAATGAGCAGTTCTTC. Amino acid sequence: CASSFSGGASYNEQFF.

This clone is a singleton in its sample. The CDR3 DNA follows: TGTGCCAGCAGCCAGGGGCGGATGAACACTGAAGCTTTCTTT. Its protein product is CASSQGRMNTEAFF. V usage is TRBV3-1 (or the pseudogene TRBV3-2) and J usage is TRBJ1-1; D may be TRBD1 (5 bases). The germline V gene has CDR1 LGHDT and CDR2 YNNKEL (reference sequence). Trimming took 3 bases from V and 0 from J, leaving 8 bases between them. CDR3 length equals 14 residues.

The chain couples TRBV4-1 to TRBJ2-2, with D possibly being TRBD1 (6 bases). Germline CDR1 and CDR2: MGHRA and YSYEKL. CDR3 length: 19 residues. Trimming stripped 4 bases from V and 0 bases from J, with 21 bases between. The DNA for the CDR3 is TGCGCCAGCAGCCCTTTCCCCCCCCGGACAGTGACGAACACCGGGGAGCTGTTTTTT. Protein: CASSPFPPRTVTNTGELFF.

The chain uses TRBV4-1 and TRBJ2-7; TRBD1 matches at 9 bases. The CDR3 has 16 amino acids. V shed 3 bases and J 9 bases; nucleotides not matched to a gene: 15. From germline, CDR1 is MGHRA and CDR2 YSYEKL. The DNA of the CDR3 is TGCGCCAGCAGCCAGAACGTAAGGACAGGGGTGGCCGGGCAGTACTTC. This gives the protein CASSQNVRTGVAGQYF.

This clone was observed a single time. The chain employs TRBV18 and TRBJ1-2, with 7 bases that match TRBD1. The CDR3 sequence is 14 residues long. CDR1 and CDR2 (germline): KGHSH, LQKENI. The ends lost 3 bases at V and 7 bases at J; junction bases unmatched: 8. The CDR3 nucleotides read TGTGCCAGCTCACCGATTGGGGACAGCGGTGGCTACACCTTC. It codes for CASSPIGDSGGYTF.

The V gene is TRBV3-1 (or the pseudogene TRBV3-2), the J gene TRBJ2-1; TRBD2 aligns across 10 bases. CDR1 and CDR2 (germline): LGHDT, YNNKEL (reference sequence). J was trimmed by 0 bases and V by 6 bases; bases with no gene match: 8. The CDR3 sequence is 17 residues long. CDR3 nucleotide sequence: TGTGCCAGCAGACCCACTAGCGGGGTTATCTCCTACAATGAGCAGTTCTTC. The encoded protein is CASRPTSGVISYNEQFF.

The CDR3, as DNA: TGCGCCAGCAGCTTGGCCCCGACAGGGCTCAATGAAAAACTGTTTTTT. It translates to CASSLAPTGLNEKLFF. The chain has TRBV5-1 and TRBJ1-4, with 7 bases identical to TRBD1. J was trimmed by 5 bases and V by 0 bases; bases with no gene match: 7. Germline V CDR1 and CDR2: SGHRS, YFSETQ. This CDR3 contains 16 residues.

J is TRBJ2-1 and V is TRBV24-1; 9 bases agree with TRBD2. The V gene's germline CDR1 is KGHDR and CDR2 SFDVKD. V shed 6 bases and J 9 bases; nucleotides not matched to a gene: 11. This CDR3 is built from 15 residues. In DNA, the CDR3 is TGTGCCACCAGTCAAGCGGGGGGCCCAGGAGGTGAGCAGTTCTTC. Translated: CATSQAGGPGGEQFF.

A single count supports this clone. This chain connects TRBV24-1 to TRBJ2-2; possibly TRBD1 for D (6 bases). Trimming pared 4 bases from V and 6 bases from J, leaving 11 bases between. Germline values: CDR1 KGHDR, CDR2 SFDVKD. The CDR3 contains 14 residues. The CDR3 DNA reads as TGTGCCACCAGTGACCACAGGGTTCCCGGGGAGCTGTTTTTT. It yields the protein CATSDHRVPGELFF.

This clone was found a few times. This chain uses TRBV5-1 with TRBJ1-3, with D maybe TRBD1 (5 bases). CDR3 size: 15 residues. The germline CDR1 and CDR2 sequences are SGHRS and YFSETQ. The germline V and J ends were trimmed by 1 base and 0 bases, with 8 bases remaining between them. CDR3: CASSLRGVSGNTIYF. The CDR3 region has the DNA TGCGCCAGCAGCTTGCGGGGGGTCTCTGGAAACACCATATATTTT.

The chain recombines TRBV11-3 with TRBJ2-1; perhaps TRBD2 as D (6 bases). This CDR3 is 16 amino acids long. V was shortened by 1 base and J by 8 bases, with 18 bases between the two germline ends. The germline CDR1 and CDR2 sequences are SGHNT and YENEEA. For the CDR3, the DNA is TGTGCCAGCAGCTTAGGTGCGACTAGTGGGCGCGATGAGCAGTTCTTC. It encodes CASSLGATSGRDEQFF.

The chain has TRBV3-1 (or the pseudogene TRBV3-2) and TRBJ2-7; 7 nucleotides match TRBD1. This CDR3 region has 15 residues. The V gene's germline CDR1 is LGHDT and CDR2 YNNKEL (reference sequence). After removal of 4 bases from V and 5 bases from J, the junction contained 11 bases not matched to a gene. The CDR3 bases are TGTGCCAGCAGCCCCACCACAGGGGTATACCACGAGCAGTACTTC. Its translation: CASSPTTGVYHEQYF.

The chain has TRBV19 and TRBJ2-3; 8 positions agree with TRBD2. The CDR3 totals 16 residues. The V gene's germline CDR1 is LNHDA and CDR2 SQIVND (reference sequence). Germline trimming cut 4 bases from V and 1 base from J; bases unmatched to any gene: 7. The CDR3 sequence: CASSTGLARGTDTQYF. DNA of the CDR3: TGTGCCAGTAGTACCGGACTAGCACGCGGCACAGATACGCAGTATTTT.

The chain links TRBV13 to TRBJ2-7, with a tentative D call TRBD1 (6 bases). Germline CDR1 PRHDT, CDR2 FYEKMQ (reference sequence). There are 17 residues in the CDR3. The germline V and J ends were trimmed by 2 bases and 3 bases, with 20 bases remaining between them. The CDR3 region is CASSLRAGVRQFYEQYF. The DNA for the CDR3 is TGTGCCAGCAGCTTAAGGGCAGGGGTCCGCCAATTCTACGAGCAGTACTTC.

This clone was picked up a small number of times. V is TRBV19 and J is TRBJ1-1, with D maybe TRBD1 (6 bases). The germline V and J ends were trimmed by 7 bases and 1 base, with 16 bases remaining between them. The CDR3 totals 15 residues. Per the germline V gene, CDR1 is LNHDA and CDR2 is SQIVND (reference sequence). The CDR3 sequence is CASIGGSVQNTEAFF. CDR3 in DNA: TGTGCCAGTATAGGGGGATCAGTCCAGAACACTGAAGCTTTCTTT.

The chain joins TRBV5-4 to TRBJ2-2; weak D call: TRBD2 (5 bases). CDR3 length equals 15 residues. Trimming shortened V by 2 bases and J by 3 bases, and 11 bases separated the two germline ends. The germline gives CDR1 SGHNT, CDR2 YYREEE (reference sequence). CDR3: CASSLFWGDTGELFF. The CDR3 DNA sequence: TGTGCCAGCAGCTTATTCTGGGGAGACACCGGGGAGCTGTTTTTT.

This clone occurred once. The chain links TRBV7-2 to TRBJ2-1; D is unclear. Germline CDR1 and CDR2: SGHTA and FQGNSA. The CDR3 totals 15 residues. V was trimmed by 1 base and J by 0 bases, leaving 7 bases between them. CDR3 protein: CASSLVVASYNEQFF. The CDR3 DNA reads as TGTGCCAGCAGCTTAGTGGTGGCCTCCTACAATGAGCAGTTCTTC.

This chain joins TRBV7-8 and TRBJ2-1, with 12 bases matching TRBD2. The germline V gene encodes CDR1 SGHVS and CDR2 FQNEAQ. Losses at the gene ends were 4 bases for V and 10 bases for J; bases not matched to a gene: 8. The CDR3 totals 15 residues. CDR3 amino acids: CASSSSGGLAGEQFF. In DNA, the CDR3 is TGTGCCAGCAGCTCGTCCGGTGGACTAGCGGGGGAGCAGTTCTTC.

This sequence joins TRBV2 and TRBJ2-2, with D perhaps matching TRBD2 (5 bases). Trimming shortened V by 6 bases and J by 8 bases, and 13 bases separated the two germline ends. Germline values: CDR1 SNHLY, CDR2 FYNNEI. This CDR3 has 13 amino acids. In DNA form, the CDR3 reads TGTGCCAGCAGCCTCAACACTAGAGGGGAGCTGTTTTTT. Amino acid sequence: CASSLNTRGELFF.

The table lists this clone with a count of one. CDR3 protein: CASSPQGAGGYTF. Written as DNA, the CDR3 is TGCGCCAGCAGCCCCCAGGGGGCGGGAGGCTACACCTTC. The chain links TRBV5-1 to TRBJ1-2, with 8 nucleotides matching TRBD1. Trimming removed 4 bases from V and 8 bases from J; junction bases left unmatched: 7. CDR1 is SGHRS, CDR2 YFSETQ, per germline. CDR3 length: 13 amino acids.

This chain uses TRBV11-2 with TRBJ2-5; 7 bases match TRBD2. Germline V gene data show CDR1 as SGHAT and CDR2 as FQNNGV. After removal of 0 bases from V and 9 bases from J, the junction contained 1 base not matched to a gene. The CDR3 runs to 12 residues. The CDR3 nucleotides read TGTGCCAGCAGCTTAGATCGGGGGGCCCAGTACTTC. Encoded protein: CASSLDRGAQYF.

The chain uses TRBV4-1 and TRBJ2-1, with TRBD2 matching 16 bases. CDR3 length: 15 residues. Per germline, CDR1 MGHRA and CDR2 YSYEKL. V lost 4 bases and J lost 9; bases outside the gene matches: 3. CDR3: CASSRGLAGGLEQFF. CDR3 coding DNA: TGCGCCAGCAGCCGGGGACTAGCGGGGGGGCTTGAGCAGTTCTTC.

Worth noting for this clone: The CDR3 ends on some other residue instead of the conserved phenylalanine or tryptophan, so this is likely a read error. It is unclear where the CDR3 begins or ends on the DNA, so no DNA is shown, and the CDR3 is as TCRdb lists it. This chain connects TRBV5-5 to TRBJ2-6; the D call in the table, TRBD1, was not verified against the DNA. The CDR3 extends over 11 residues, inclusive of both ends. Germline CDR1 reads SGHKS; CDR2 reads YYEKEE (reference sequence). CDR3 residues: CASSDIVSHKV.

The rearrangement links TRBV2 to TRBJ2-1; no clear D gene. Between the trimmed V and J ends, which lost 2 bases and 5 bases, there was a span of 10 bases. From germline, CDR1 is SNHLY and CDR2 FYNNEI. The CDR3 covers 14 residues. The CDR3 region has the DNA TGTGCCAGCAGTGAATTTGGCTCGCACAATGAGCAGTTCTTC. It yields the protein CASSEFGSHNEQFF.